A selection of T cell receptor beta chains follows, all from one sample in a study of OX40 agonist ivuxolimab in advanced cancers. The repertoire was sequenced with immunoSEQ multiplex PCR; TCRdb's copy has only in-frame clones and lacks some. The sample lists some 65,000 clones, about nine tenths occurring once. The sample here was CD4+ or CD8+ T cells sorted from blood, taken in a trial of the OX40 agonist ivuxolimab. These receptors originate from an adult with an advanced solid tumor such as melanoma, head and neck, liver or kidney cancer. CDR3s include the opening cysteine and the closing phenylalanine or tryptophan. D genes are given only for firm matches. Size is stated for part of the rows, as once, few or many counts, or as a class when the clone is expanded.

V	J	D	size	DNA	CDR3
TRBV7-2	TRBJ2-7	.	.	TGTGCCAGCAGCGCTCATTACGAGCAGTACTTC	CASSAHYEQYF
TRBV7-6	TRBJ2-2	TRBD2	.	TGTGCCAGCAGCTTAGCGGCAGGGAGGGCCGGGGAGCTGTTTTTT	CASSLAAGRAGELFF
TRBV5-1	TRBJ2-3	.	.	TGCGCCAGCAGCTTGGTACTATCGGGGAGTTCTAGCACAGATACGCAGTATTTT	CASSLVLSGSSSTDTQYF
TRBV28	TRBJ2-2	TRBD2	.	TGTGCCAGCAGTACCGGACTAGCGGGATATTGGACCGGGGAGCTGTTTTTT	CASSTGLAGYWTGELFF
TRBV2	TRBJ1-2	TRBD1	few	TGTGCCAGCAGCGACCCGACAGGGGACGGCTACACCTTC	CASSDPTGDGYTF
TRBV29-1	TRBJ1-1	.	.	TGCAGCGCACAGAGGAACACTGAAGCTTTCTTT	CSAQRNTEAFF
TRBV7-9	TRBJ1-2	.	once	TGTGCCAGCAGCTTAGAAGCCCGGGAATTCACCTTC	CASSLEAREFTF
TRBV7-9	TRBJ2-7	TRBD1	few	TGTGCCAGCAGCTCGACAGGGGGACTTCACGAGCAGTACTTC	CASSSTGGLHEQYF
TRBV15	TRBJ2-4	.	.	TGTGCCACCAGCAGAGATCGGGGAATTCAGTACTTC	CATSRDRGIQYF
TRBV18	TRBJ2-1	TRBD1	.	TGTGCCACTTATTTTTCCGGGACAGTTAACAATGAGCAGTTCTTC	CATYFSGTVNNEQFF
TRBV19	TRBJ2-5	.	.	TGTGCCAGTAGCTTAGGACTTTACGAGACCCAGTACTTC	CASSLGLYETQYF
TRBV19	TRBJ1-4	.	.	TGTGCCAGTAGTATTTCGGCACGAATTGAAAAACTGTTTTTT	CASSISARIEKLFF
TRBV10-3	TRBJ1-1	.	.	TGTGCCATCAGCTCTGGCCGAGCTCGGACTGAAGCTTTCTTT	CAISSGRARTEAFF
TRBV7-2	TRBJ2-3	TRBD1	.	TGTGCCAGCAGCTCCGGACAGGAAGGCACAGATACGCAGTATTTT	CASSSGQEGTDTQYF
TRBV7-2	TRBJ2-2	TRBD2	.	TGTGCCAGCAGCTTAGATGGGCGGGGGGGTACAACCGGGGAGCTGTTTTTT	CASSLDGRGGTTGELFF
TRBV6-1	TRBJ2-5	.	.	TGTGCCAGCAGTTTAGAAGAGACCCAGTACTTC	CASSLEETQYF
TRBV6-5	TRBJ1-3	.	once	TGTGCCAGCAGTTACCTTGAGGGATGGACCGGAAACACCATATATTTT	CASSYLEGWTGNTIYF
TRBV5-6	TRBJ1-2	TRBD1	once	TGTGCCAGCAGCGCCTTGGACAGGGAGGACTATGGCTACACCTTC	CASSALDREDYGYTF
TRBV6-1	TRBJ1-4	TRBD1	once	TGTGCCAGCAGTGTGACAGGGACTAATGAAAAACTGTTTTTT	CASSVTGTNEKLFF
TRBV5-6	TRBJ2-7	.	.	TGTGCCAGCAGCTTGGGGGGGACTCTCTCCTACGAGCAGTACTTC	CASSLGGTLSYEQYF
TRBV11-3	TRBJ2-1	.	.	TGTGCCAGCAGTTTGAGTGGGGGGAGGAATGAGCAGTTCTTC	CASSLSGGRNEQFF
TRBV10-2	TRBJ1-6	TRBD1	once	TGCGCCAGTTACTCGGGACAGGGTAATTCACCCCTCCACTTT	CASYSGQGNSPLHF
TRBV7-9	TRBJ1-3	.	.	TGTGCCAGCAGCTTCTCCGCGACCTCTGGAAACACCATATATTTT	CASSFSATSGNTIYF
TRBV5-6	TRBJ2-1	.	.	TGTGCCAGCAGCCCCGCTCGCGGGGGCCCCAGAGGGAATGAGCAGTTCTTC	CASSPARGGPRGNEQFF
TRBV4-1	TRBJ2-1	TRBD2	.	TGCGCCAGCAGCCAAGTGAGCGGGAGGGTTGGGGTCAATGAGCAGTTCTTC	CASSQVSGRVGVNEQFF
TRBV19	TRBJ1-6	.	.	TGTGCCAGTAGATGGGGGGGTCGGTCACCCCTCCACTTT	CASRWGGRSPLHF
TRBV27	TRBJ1-2	.	once	TGTGCCAGCAGTTTCGGGTCCGGCTTCGTGAATGGCTACACCTTC	CASSFGSGFVNGYTF
TRBV6-5	TRBJ1-6	TRBD1	.	TGTGCCAGCAGTTACTTCTCGCCGGGACAGGATTCACCCCTCCACTTT	CASSYFSPGQDSPLHF
TRBV6-1	TRBJ2-7	.	.	TGTGCCAGCAGTGAAGGGACGGCCAGCTCCTACGAGCAGTACTTC	CASSEGTASSYEQYF
TRBV7-2	TRBJ2-6	.	once	TGTGCCAGCAGCCTCAGCTACTCTGGGGCCAACGTCCTGACTTTC	CASSLSYSGANVLTF
TRBV7-3	TRBJ2-2	TRBD2	.	TGTGCCAGCAGCCCCCTAGCGGGGACGGGGAACACCGGGGAGCTGTTTTTT	CASSPLAGTGNTGELFF